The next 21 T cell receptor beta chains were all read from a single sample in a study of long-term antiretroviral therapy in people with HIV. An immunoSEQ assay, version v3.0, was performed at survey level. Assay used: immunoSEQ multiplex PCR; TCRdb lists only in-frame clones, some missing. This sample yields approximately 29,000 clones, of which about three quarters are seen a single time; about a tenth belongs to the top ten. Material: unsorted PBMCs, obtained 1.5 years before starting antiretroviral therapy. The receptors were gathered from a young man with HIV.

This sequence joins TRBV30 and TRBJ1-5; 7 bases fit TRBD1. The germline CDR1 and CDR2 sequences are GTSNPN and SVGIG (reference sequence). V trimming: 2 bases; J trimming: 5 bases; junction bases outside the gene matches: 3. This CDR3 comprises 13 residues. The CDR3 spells CAWSPQGDQPQHF. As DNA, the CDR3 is TGTGCCTGGAGTCCTCAGGGGGATCAGCCCCAGCATTTT.

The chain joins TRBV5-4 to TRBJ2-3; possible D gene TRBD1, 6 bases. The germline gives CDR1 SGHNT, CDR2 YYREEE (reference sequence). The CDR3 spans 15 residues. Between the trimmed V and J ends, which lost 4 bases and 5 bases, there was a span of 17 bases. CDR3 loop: CASSRKNRAGDTQYF. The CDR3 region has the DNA TGTGCCAGCAGCCGGAAGAACAGGGCCGGAGATACGCAGTATTTT.

The DNA of the CDR3 is TGTGCCTGGGGGAGGTACAATGAGCAGTTCTTC. Residues: CAWGRYNEQFF. The rearrangement joins TRBV30 to TRBJ2-1; possibly TRBD2 for D (6 bases). The CDR3 extends over 11 amino acids. The V end was cut by 5 bases, the J end by 4 bases, with 6 bases between. The germline V gene has CDR1 GTSNPN and CDR2 SVGIG (reference sequence).

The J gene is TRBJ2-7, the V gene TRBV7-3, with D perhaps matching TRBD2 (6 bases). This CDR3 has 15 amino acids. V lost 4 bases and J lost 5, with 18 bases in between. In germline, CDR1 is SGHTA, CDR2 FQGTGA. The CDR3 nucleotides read TGTGCCAGCAGCTCCCAGGGTGGGGCGGGAAACGAGCAGTACTTC. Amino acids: CASSSQGGAGNEQYF.

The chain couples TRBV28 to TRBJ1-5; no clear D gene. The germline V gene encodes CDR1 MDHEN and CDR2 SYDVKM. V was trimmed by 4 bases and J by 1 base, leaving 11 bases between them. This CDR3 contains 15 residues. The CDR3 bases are TGTGCCAGCAGTTCCCGGGTTAACAGCAATCAGCCCCAGCATTTT. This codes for CASSSRVNSNQPQHF. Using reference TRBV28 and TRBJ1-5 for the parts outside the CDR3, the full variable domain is DVKVTQSSRYLVKRTGEKVFLECVQDMDHENMFWYRQDPGLGLRLIYFSYDVKMKEKGDIPEGYSVSREKKERFSLILESASTNQTSMYLCASSSRVNSNQPQHFGDGTRLSIL.

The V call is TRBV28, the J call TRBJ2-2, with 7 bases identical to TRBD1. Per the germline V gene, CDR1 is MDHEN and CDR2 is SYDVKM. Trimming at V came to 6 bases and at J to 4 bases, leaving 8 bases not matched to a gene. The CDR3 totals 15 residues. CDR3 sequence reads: CASRRDRAFTGELFF. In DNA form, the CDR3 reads TGTGCCAGCAGGAGGGACAGAGCTTTCACCGGGGAGCTGTTTTTT. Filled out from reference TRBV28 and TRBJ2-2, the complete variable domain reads DVKVTQSSRYLVKRTGEKVFLECVQDMDHENMFWYRQDPGLGLRLIYFSYDVKMKEKGDIPEGYSVSREKKERFSLILESASTNQTSMYLCASRRDRAFTGELFFGEGSRLTVL.

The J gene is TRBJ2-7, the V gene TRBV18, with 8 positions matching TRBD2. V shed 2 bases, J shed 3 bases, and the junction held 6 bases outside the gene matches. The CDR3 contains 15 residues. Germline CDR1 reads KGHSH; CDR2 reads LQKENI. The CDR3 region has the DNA TGTGCCAGCTCACCATCAGCGGGAGCCCTCTACGAGCAGTACTTC. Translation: CASSPSAGALYEQYF.

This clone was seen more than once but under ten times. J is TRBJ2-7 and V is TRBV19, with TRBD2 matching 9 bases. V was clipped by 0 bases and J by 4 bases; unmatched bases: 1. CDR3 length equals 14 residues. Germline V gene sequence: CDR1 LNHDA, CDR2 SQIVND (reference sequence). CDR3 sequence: CASSIESGRYEQYF. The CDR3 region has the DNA TGTGCCAGTAGTATAGAGAGCGGGAGGTACGAGCAGTACTTC.

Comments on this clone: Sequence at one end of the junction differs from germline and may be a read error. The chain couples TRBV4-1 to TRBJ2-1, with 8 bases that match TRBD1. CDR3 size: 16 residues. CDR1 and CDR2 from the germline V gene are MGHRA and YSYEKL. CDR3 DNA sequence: TGCGCCAGCAGCCCTCTGCCGGGACAGGACTACGATGAGCAGTTCTTC. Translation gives CASSPLPGQDYDEQFF.

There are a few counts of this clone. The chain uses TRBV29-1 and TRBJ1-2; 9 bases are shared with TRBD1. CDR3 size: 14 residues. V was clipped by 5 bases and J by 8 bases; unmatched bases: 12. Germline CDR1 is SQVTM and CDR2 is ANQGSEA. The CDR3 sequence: CSVSFRTGVNGYTF. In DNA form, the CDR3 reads TGCAGCGTTAGCTTTCGGACAGGGGTGAACGGCTACACCTTC.

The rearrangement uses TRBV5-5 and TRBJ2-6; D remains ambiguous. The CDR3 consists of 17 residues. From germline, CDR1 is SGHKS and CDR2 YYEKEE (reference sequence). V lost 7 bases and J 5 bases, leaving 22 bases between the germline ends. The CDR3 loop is CASSGDVAQSRANVLTF. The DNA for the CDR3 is TGTGCCAGCTCAGGTGATGTCGCACAAAGTCGGGCCAACGTCCTGACTTTC.

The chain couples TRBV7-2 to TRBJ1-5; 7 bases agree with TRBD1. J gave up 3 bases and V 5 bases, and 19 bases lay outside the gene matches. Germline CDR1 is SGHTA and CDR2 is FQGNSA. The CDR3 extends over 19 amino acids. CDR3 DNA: TGTGCCAGCAGCCCCCGGTTCGGGTCGACAGGGAAATCCAATCAGCCCCAGCATTTT. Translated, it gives CASSPRFGSTGKSNQPQHF.

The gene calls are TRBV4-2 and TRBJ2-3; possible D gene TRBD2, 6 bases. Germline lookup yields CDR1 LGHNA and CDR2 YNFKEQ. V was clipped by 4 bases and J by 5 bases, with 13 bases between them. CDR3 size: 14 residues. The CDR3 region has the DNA TGTGCCAGCAGCCCTGGACTGGAGGGAGATACGCAGTATTTT. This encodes CASSPGLEGDTQYF.

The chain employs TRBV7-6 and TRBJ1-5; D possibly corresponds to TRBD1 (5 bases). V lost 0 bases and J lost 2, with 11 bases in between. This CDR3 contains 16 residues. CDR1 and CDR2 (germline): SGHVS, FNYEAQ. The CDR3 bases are TGTGCCAGCAGCTTAGCGTTCGGGGGAGGCAATCAGCCCCAGCATTTT. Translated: CASSLAFGGGNQPQHF.

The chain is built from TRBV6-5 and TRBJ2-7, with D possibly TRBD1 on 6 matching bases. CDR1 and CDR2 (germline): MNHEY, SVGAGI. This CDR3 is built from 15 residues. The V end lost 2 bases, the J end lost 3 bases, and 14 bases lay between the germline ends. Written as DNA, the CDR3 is TGTGCCAGCAGTTACGCCTCAGGGGCGGGCTACGAGCAGTACTTC. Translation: CASSYASGAGYEQYF.

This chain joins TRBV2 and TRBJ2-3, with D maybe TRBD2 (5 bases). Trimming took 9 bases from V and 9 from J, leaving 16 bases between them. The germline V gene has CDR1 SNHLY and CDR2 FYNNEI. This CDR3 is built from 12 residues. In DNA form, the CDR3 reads TGTGCCAGTAGAGACTCGGAGGTAACGCAGTATTTT. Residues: CASRDSEVTQYF.

The chain's CDR3 is CAWSVLAAEQYF. The CDR3 DNA sequence: TGTGCCTGGAGTGTTCTAGCGGCCGAGCAGTACTTC. The chain is built from TRBV30 and TRBJ2-7; 7 bases fit TRBD2. V lost 0 bases and J lost 6; bases outside the gene matches: 2. The CDR3 has 12 amino acids. Germline values: CDR1 GTSNPN, CDR2 SVGIG (reference sequence).

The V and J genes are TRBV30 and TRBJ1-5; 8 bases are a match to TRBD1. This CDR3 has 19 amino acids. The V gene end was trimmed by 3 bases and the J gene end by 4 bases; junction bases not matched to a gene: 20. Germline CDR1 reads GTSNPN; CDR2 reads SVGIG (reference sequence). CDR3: CAWSPRTGPHFYGNQPQHF. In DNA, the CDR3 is TGTGCCTGGAGCCCCCGGACAGGGCCCCACTTCTATGGGAATCAGCCCCAGCATTTT. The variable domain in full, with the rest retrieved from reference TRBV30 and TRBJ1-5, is SQTIHQWPATLVQPVGSPLSLECTVEGTSNPNLYWYRQAAGRGLQLLFYSVGIGQISSEVPQNLSASRPQDRQFILSSKKLLLSDSGFYLCAWSPRTGPHFYGNQPQHFGDGTRLSIL.

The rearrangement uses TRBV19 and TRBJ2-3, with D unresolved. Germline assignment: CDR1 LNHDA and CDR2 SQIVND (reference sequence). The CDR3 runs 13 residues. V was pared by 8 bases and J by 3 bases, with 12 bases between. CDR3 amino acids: CASRSEMTDTQYF. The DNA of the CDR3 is TGTGCCAGTCGGTCAGAAATGACAGATACGCAGTATTTT.

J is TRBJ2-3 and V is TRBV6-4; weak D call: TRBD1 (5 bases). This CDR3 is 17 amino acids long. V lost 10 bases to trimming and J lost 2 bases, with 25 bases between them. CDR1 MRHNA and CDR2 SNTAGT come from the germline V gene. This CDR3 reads CANVNEDRTPDTDTQYF. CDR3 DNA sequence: TGTGCCAATGTGAACGAAGACAGAACTCCCGACACAGATACGCAGTATTTT.

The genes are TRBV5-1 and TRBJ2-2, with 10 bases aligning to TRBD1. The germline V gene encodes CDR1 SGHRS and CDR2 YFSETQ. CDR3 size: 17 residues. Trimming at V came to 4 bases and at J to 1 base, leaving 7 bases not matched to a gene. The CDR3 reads CASSEGQGLLNTGELFF. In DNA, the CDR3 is TGCGCCAGCAGCGAGGGACAGGGGTTGCTGAACACCGGGGAGCTGTTTTTT. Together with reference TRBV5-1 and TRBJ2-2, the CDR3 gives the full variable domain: KAGVTQTPRYLIKTRGQQVTLSCSPISGHRSVSWYQQTPGQGLQFLFEYFSETQRNKGNFPGRFSGRQFSNSRSEMNVSTLELGDSALYLCASSEGQGLLNTGELFFGEGSRLTVL.